A selection of T cell receptor beta chains follows, all from one sample in a study of T cells expressing NK-cell markers. TCRdb re-called the 5' RACE reads and gives one entry per CDR3 protein, without DNA. In total, the table holds some 600,000 distinct CDR3 sequences. Sequenced: blood T cells: a sorted CD56 or NKG2C T cell subset, CD4+ or CD8+ T cells, or bulk PBMC T cells (not recorded which). The receptor source for this set is a man between 18 and 29 years old in good health. The CDR3 runs from the conserved cysteine through the conserved F or W.

TRBJ2-7 TRBV30 CAWSGSGSLYF
TRBJ1-2 TRBV12-3/TRBV12-4 CASNYDRGFNYGYTF
TRBJ2-2 TRBV20-1 CSARGSSVGELFF
TRBJ2-4 TRBV15 CATLSGDKNIQYF
TRBJ2-1 TRBV4-1 CASSQEERPYNEQFF
TRBJ2-1 TRBV10-3 CAISERVAGGAYNEQFF
TRBJ2-1 TRBV9 CASSVIGTSNEQFF
TRBJ2-3 TRBV24-1 CATSDPGSGTDTQYF
TRBJ1-3 TRBV15 CATSKGGPQIRNTIYF
TRBJ1-5 TRBV20-1 CSALFQGGNQPQHF
TRBJ2-1 TRBV12-3/TRBV12-4 CASSLVRARGNEQFF
TRBJ2-3 TRBV28 CASSLWGSTDTQYF
TRBJ2-6 TRBV12-3/TRBV12-4 CASPFDRSVRGNVLTF
TRBJ1-6 TRBV6-5 CASSLTGKRDSPLHF
TRBJ1-6 TRBV12-3/TRBV12-4 CASSFGLARSPLHF
TRBJ2-7 TRBV5-1 CASSFSPTYEQYF
TRBJ1-1 TRBV6-5 CASSYSQVEAWDTEAFF
TRBJ2-1 TRBV12-3/TRBV12-4 CASSFVTGPQTYNEQFF
TRBJ1-5 TRBV6-2/TRBV6-3 CASSQSPGTNQPQHF
TRBJ2-1 TRBV11-2 CASSSLYANEQFF
TRBJ2-1 TRBV7-8 CASSLIPVARQEQFF
TRBJ1-6 TRBV20-1 CSARAGTSSYNSPLHF
TRBJ1-4 TRBV4-2 CASSPSGVRLFF
TRBJ2-3 TRBV12-3/TRBV12-4 CASSLMRPTTDTQYF